This T cell receptor beta chain originates from a study of blood T cell repertoires in COVID-19. On the study more broadly: The study drew acute and convalescent COVID-19 samples from the United States, Italy and Spain.

CDR1 and CDR2 (germline): SGHRS, YFSETQ. The CDR3 runs to 15 residues. The V and J ends lost 4 bases and 0 bases respectively, with 10 bases between them. As originally analysed: Quantification of nucleated cells was approximated via reference gene primer amplification. Data came from immunoSEQ multiplex PCR; TCRdb stores just in-frame clones and leaves some out. V, J and clone size derive from that table, while D and trimming were established from the DNA sequence. The table lists some 150,000 clones, roughly 87% of them singletons. The V and J genes are TRBV5-1 and TRBJ2-2; possibly TRBD2 for D (7 bases). This sequence originates from a woman aged 55-69 years who had recovered from COVID-19. The sequencing input was peripheral blood. The DNA for the CDR3 is TGCGCCAGCAGCCGGGGGGCTACGAACACCGGGGAGCTGTTTTTT. It codes for CASSRGATNTGELFF. The variable domain in full, completed from reference TRBV5-1 and TRBJ2-2, reads KAGVTQTPRYLIKTRGQQVTLSCSPISGHRSVSWYQQTPGQGLQFLFEYFSETQRNKGNFPGRFSGRQFSNSRSEMNVSTLELGDSALYLCASSRGATNTGELFFGEGSRLTVL.